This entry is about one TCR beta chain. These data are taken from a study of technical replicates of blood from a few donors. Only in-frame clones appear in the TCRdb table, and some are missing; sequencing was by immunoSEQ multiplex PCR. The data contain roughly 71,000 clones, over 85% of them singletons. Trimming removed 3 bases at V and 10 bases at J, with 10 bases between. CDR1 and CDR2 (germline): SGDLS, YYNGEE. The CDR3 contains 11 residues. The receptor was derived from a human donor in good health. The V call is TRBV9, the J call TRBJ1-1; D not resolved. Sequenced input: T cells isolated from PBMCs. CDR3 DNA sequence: TGTGCCAGCAGCGGGGAGGAGTCAGCTTTCTTT. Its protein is CASSGEESAFF.